This T cell receptor beta chain was identified during a study of cytotoxic CD8 clonotypes in ibrutinib-treated CLL. Whole-study context: Response samples followed a median around 11 months of treatment, range 6 to 36.

PBMCs that had been cryopreserved were the source of 2 to 2.5 micrograms of genomic DNA for TCR beta libraries. On this clone: The target antigen is unknown.

Study findings and constraints: Clonality increased at ibrutinib response, then returned toward baseline at progression.

Profiled with immunoSEQ multiplex PCR; TCRdb holds only in-frame clones, not every one. The data show some 10,000 clones, over 55% seen once. Germline CDR1 reads SGHNT; CDR2 reads YYREEE (reference sequence). CDR3 length: 13 amino acids. V gave up 4 bases and J gave up 4 bases, with 11 bases separating them. The starting material was PBMCs, obtained before ibrutinib treatment. V is TRBV5-4 and J is TRBJ1-1, with D maybe TRBD1 (6 bases). This receptor was obtained from a human donor with chronic lymphocytic leukemia. CDR3 sequence: CASSPIQGTEAFF. CDR3 sequence (DNA): TGTGCCAGCAGCCCGATACAGGGCACTGAAGCTTTCTTT.